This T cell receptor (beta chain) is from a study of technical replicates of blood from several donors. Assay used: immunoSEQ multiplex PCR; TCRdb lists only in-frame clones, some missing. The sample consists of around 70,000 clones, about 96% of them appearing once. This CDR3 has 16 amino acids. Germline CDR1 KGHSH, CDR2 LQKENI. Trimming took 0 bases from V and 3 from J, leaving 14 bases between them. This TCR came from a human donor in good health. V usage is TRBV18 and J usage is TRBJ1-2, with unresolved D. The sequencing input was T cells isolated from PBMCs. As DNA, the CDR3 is TGTGCCAGCTCACCACCTAGTGTATCAGGCGACTATGGCTACACCTTC. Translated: CASSPPSVSGDYGYTF.